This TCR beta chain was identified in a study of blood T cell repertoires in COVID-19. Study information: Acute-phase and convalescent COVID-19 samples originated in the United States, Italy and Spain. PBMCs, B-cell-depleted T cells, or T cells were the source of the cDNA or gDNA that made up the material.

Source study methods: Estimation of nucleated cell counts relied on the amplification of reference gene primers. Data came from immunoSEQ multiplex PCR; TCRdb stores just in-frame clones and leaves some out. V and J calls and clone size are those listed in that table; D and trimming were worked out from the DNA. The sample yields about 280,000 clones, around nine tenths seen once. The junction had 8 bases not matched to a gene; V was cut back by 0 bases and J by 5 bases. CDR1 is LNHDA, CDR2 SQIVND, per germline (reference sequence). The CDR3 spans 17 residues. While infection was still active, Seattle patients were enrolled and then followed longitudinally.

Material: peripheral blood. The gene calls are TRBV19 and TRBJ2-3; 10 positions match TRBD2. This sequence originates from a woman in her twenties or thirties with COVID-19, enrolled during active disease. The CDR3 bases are TGTGCCAGTAGTATAGATGGTCTAGCGGGAGCGGAAGATACGCAGTATTTT. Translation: CASSIDGLAGAEDTQYF.